The source of this T cell receptor beta chain is a study of tumor and adjacent non-tumor tissue in lung cancer. Looking at the study overall: Patients were aged about 30 to 76, nine to eleven men and 5 women, stage I to III. Samples averaged about 3.8 million productive TCRbeta reads each. Regarding the study as a whole: Patients with more diverse tumor TCRs had worse survival.

V dropped 4 bases and J dropped 14 bases, with 23 bases sitting between them. In germline, CDR1 is SGHAT, CDR2 FQDESV (reference sequence). The CDR3 sequence is 15 residues long. As to this clonotype: Its cognate antigen is unknown.

Three rounds of nested PCR, following a modified ARM-PCR protocol, produced the TCRbeta library. TCRdb re-derived calls from the multiplex PCR reads in MiXCR, one entry per CDR3 protein. The sample includes 40,000 to 45,000 distinct CDR3 sequences, roughly 60% of them seen just once. The template was RNA from unsorted bulk tissue. Distant lung tissue was collected more than 3 cm away from the tumor edge. The V gene is TRBV11-1, the J gene TRBJ2-2, with D unresolved. This TCR was recovered from a man over 45 with non-small cell lung cancer. The specimen sequenced was distant non-tumor lung tissue. This CDR3 reads CASSSAVRITVDLFF. Here the CDR3 DNA reads TGTGCCAGCAGCTCAGCAGTCAGGATCACCGTGGATCTGTTTTTT.